This record looks at one TCR beta chain sequence and its context. TCRdb's table, derived via immunoSEQ multiplex PCR, lists solely in-frame clones and lacks some. This sample carries around 2,100,000 clones, just under 95% of them seen once, and the ten largest clones take roughly 1%. Deletions cut 0 bases from V and 1 base from J, with 8 bases between. There are 15 residues in the CDR3. Germline CDR1 reads LGHNA; CDR2 reads YSLEER. It was CD45RO-negative cells, positively selected for CCR7, that made up naive CD8 cells, with terminally differentiated effector memory CD45RA+ cells excluded. The sample comes from a study of shared clonotypes between healthy human individuals.

The sample taken for sequencing was naive CD8+ T cells sorted from blood. The TCR was taken from a man younger than 35 in good health. The chain couples TRBV4-3 to TRBJ2-3; D remains ambiguous. CDR3 loop: CASSQDYYGTDTQYF. CDR3 DNA: TGCGCCAGCAGCCAAGATTATTACGGCACAGATACGCAGTATTTT.